The entry below gives a single T cell receptor (beta chain) sequence along with its context. Only a few counts were recorded for this clonotype. Its antigen is unknown. No quality values exist for individual bases; no much larger clone is one base distant. The library relied on 5' RACE. Sequencing was performed on an Illumina HiSeq 2000. A universal primer binding site was added through template switching, and the final cDNA carried a unique molecular identifier so that TCR cDNA molecules could be counted accurately. Specific primers in the conserved constant-segment region were used to synthesize first-strand cDNA for TCR alpha and beta chains. To control for contamination, every cDNA library was double barcoded, receiving both a SMART-Mk sample barcode and Illumina barcodes. Two successive PCR steps introduced TruSeq adapter sequences along with Illumina sample barcodes. The Illumina HiSeq platform was used with custom primers to sequence TCR alpha and beta cDNA libraries. Per the authors' processing: MiGEC processed the raw reads to extract unique molecular identifiers, while MiXCR was used to determine the CDR3 positions. Recombination models were inferred per individual with the repgenHMM and IGoR tools using an EM algorithm. The tcR package in R was used for shared clonotype analysis, with sharing normalized by the product of cloneset sizes. To study raw recombination free of thymic and clonal selection effects, out-of-frame nonproductive sequences were analyzed. In-frame beta chains were kept once TCRdb had trimmed the public reads at Q25 with fastp and called clones with MiXCR. Identical CDR3 proteins give one entry, which carries the most common genes and DNA. What appears here as the V and J calls and clone size reflects TCRdb's work, not the paper's. Recorded for this sample are 600,000 to 850,000 distinct CDR3 sequences; roughly 18% of them occurred a single time. The ten largest account for over 10% of the sample.

The sample belongs to a study of identical twins (dated by TCRdb to between 2015 and 2016). About the full investigation: To test whether fetal clonotypes persist, the study used deep sequencing on TCR alpha and beta repertoires from monozygotic twins, unrelated adults of various ages, and cord blood. To rule out contamination, replicate twin experiments were performed at different times with different library preparation protocols.

Study-wide findings and limitations: Because the same donors could not be followed over many years, the conclusions depended on cross-sectional statistical analysis. Abundant cord blood beta clonotypes had fewer insertions, young adult naive repertoires showed a similar but weaker trend, and memory repertoires showed no such trend. A weaker excess of twin sharing was found in beta out-of-frame sequences because the signal-to-noise ratio was lowered by fewer shared sequences. Compared with coincidental sharing between unrelated individuals, an excess of low generation-probability sequences was observed among out-of-frame TCR alpha sequences shared between twins. Recombination models systematically underestimated out-of-frame TCR alpha sharing in monozygotic twins but agreed with sharing between unrelated individuals. Invariant T cells such as MAIT and iNKT could partly confound zero-insertion analyses, although diverse VJ usage argued against such confounding for most clonotypes.

V gives up 1 base and J gives up 0 bases, and the segment between their germline ends measures 9 bases. Looking up the germline V gene (reference sequence) yields CDR1 DFQATT and CDR2 SNEGSKA. The CDR3 holds 15 amino acids from the cysteine to the phenylalanine. Only CDR3 DNA is held: 45 bases, read in frame from base 1. Every donor was a healthy Caucasian. Three pairs of female monozygotic twins, all aged about 18 to 29 years, were included in the twin cohort. The RNA used for TCR libraries was isolated from peripheral blood mononuclear cells. Separately, the same data were catalogued under a study of T cells expressing NK-cell markers. Per that second paper: In sorted CD3+CD56+NKG2C+, CD3+CD56+NKG2C- and CD3+CD56-NKG2C+ T-cell subsets from 7 to 9 donors, TCR beta-chain repertoires were profiled. Of the eight sequenced donors, seven were found to be HCMV-seropositive and one was found to be HCMV-seronegative. To restrict sorting to alphabetaTCR-expressing T cells, an anti-gammadeltaTCR antibody was added in several experiments. In 6 or 7 donors, the dominant CD3+CD56+NKG2C+ clonotypes ranked among the top 10 CD8+ clonotypes, making up roughly 1.0-8% of CD8+ T cells. Those dominant clonotypes were again the most abundant among CD3+CD56-NKG2C+ cells in a few donors, at roughly 25-60.1%. Whether the expanded NKG2C-expressing T cell clones were specific for HCMV antigens remained unclear. The study sequenced eight donors, all healthy volunteers chosen at random: three men and five women. HCMV-specific IgG was detected in serum with a commercial ELISA kit to determine HCMV serostatus. For a handful of donors, bulk peripheral blood T-cell repertoires were also sequenced from unsorted PBMC. MIGEC was used to demultiplex reads and group reads by UMI, and MiTCR was used to assemble and quantify clonotypes. To exclude erroneous sequences, only TCR cDNA sequences supported by at least two reads were retained. Downstream repertoire analysis used the tcR package, and clonotypes were matched across fractions by CDR3 nucleotide sequence plus V segment. VDJmatch was used to annotate antigen specificity against VDJdb, with one amino acid substitution in CDR3 allowed.

The sequence joins TRBV20-1 to TRBJ1-4; the D segment cannot be called with confidence. This clonotype was obtained from a woman under 30 in good health. The sequencing input was PBMCs. Read as DNA, the sequence is TGCAGTGCTAGAGGGCCCCTTGCAACTAATGAAAAACTGTTTTTT. Its protein reads: CSARGPLATNEKLFF.